This is a list of T cell receptor beta chains from one sample in a study of cytomegalovirus exposure and HLA in healthy donors. Clones were read by immunoSEQ multiplex PCR, and TCRdb kept only the in-frame ones, dropping some. The sample holds 100,000 or so clones; over 70% are singletons and the top ten take 5.6%. The sequenced sample was PBMCs. Source of these receptors: a male donor in good health and CMV-seronegative. CDR3s include the opening cysteine and the closing phenylalanine or tryptophan. Fields, in order: V gene, J gene, D gene, clone size, CDR3 protein, CDR3 DNA. A D gene is named only where the DNA matches it firmly. Clone size is not always given. Where it is, it says once, few, many or a class for expanded clones.

>TRBV6-1|TRBJ1-1|TRBD1|-
CASKSDRATEAFF
TGTGCCAGCAAGAGTGACAGGGCAACTGAAGCTTTCTTT
>TRBV5-6|TRBJ2-1|TRBD2|once
CASSLQAGAYNEQFF
TGTGCCAGCAGCTTGCAAGCGGGGGCCTACAATGAGCAGTTCTTC
>TRBV7-3|TRBJ2-7|-|-
CASSRGIAGQGVSYEQYF
TGTGCCAGCAGCCGCGGTATAGCGGGGCAGGGGGTATCCTACGAGCAGTACTTC
>TRBV7-3|TRBJ2-1|TRBD2|once
CASSPGGAYNEQFF
TGTGCCAGCAGCCCTGGGGGGGCCTACAATGAGCAGTTCTTC
>TRBV10-3|TRBJ2-3|-|-
CAISESAGSTDTQYF
TGTGCCATCAGTGAGTCGGCGGGGTCCACAGATACGCAGTATTTT
>TRBV7-9|TRBJ1-1|-|few
CASSLDFGRGTEAFF
TGTGCCAGCAGCTTAGACTTTGGCCGGGGCACTGAAGCTTTCTTT
>TRBV5-8|TRBJ2-4|TRBD1|once
CASSAPGTGGRNIQYF
TGTGCCAGCAGCGCTCCCGGGACAGGGGGCAGGAACATTCAGTACTTC
>TRBV5-4|TRBJ1-1|-|few
CASSLPSAAEAFF
TGTGCCAGCAGCTTGCCCTCGGCGGCTGAAGCTTTCTTT
>TRBV27|TRBJ2-3|-|-
CASSHADTQYF
TGTGCCAGCAGTCATGCAGATACGCAGTATTTT
>TRBV2|TRBJ1-2|-|-
CASSEYRPYGYTF
TGTGCCAGCAGTGAATACAGACCTTATGGCTACACCTTC
>TRBV9|TRBJ2-7|-|-
CASSVEVGEQYF
TGTGCCAGCAGCGTAGAAGTCGGCGAGCAGTACTTC
>TRBV2|TRBJ1-4|-|-
CASTDGATNEKLFF
TGTGCCAGCACTGACGGGGCAACTAATGAAAAACTGTTTTTT
>TRBV29-1|TRBJ2-7|TRBD1|-
CSVEDWTGFSYEQYF
TGCAGCGTTGAAGACTGGACAGGATTCTCCTACGAGCAGTACTTC
>TRBV7-2|TRBJ2-7|TRBD2|-
CASSLWTSGYSYEQYF
TGTGCCAGCAGCCTTTGGACTAGCGGGTACTCCTACGAGCAGTACTTC
>TRBV2|TRBJ1-1|TRBD1|-
CAKDRDMNTEAFF
TGTGCCAAAGACAGGGACATGAACACTGAAGCTTTCTTT
>TRBV7-2|TRBJ1-4|TRBD1|-
CASSLMGQATNEKLFF
TGTGCCAGCAGCTTGATGGGACAGGCAACTAATGAAAAACTGTTTTTT
>TRBV18|TRBJ2-7|-|-
CASSPRDTRNEQYF
TGTGCCAGCTCACCAAGGGACACACGCAACGAGCAGTACTTC
>TRBV9|TRBJ2-1|-|few
CASSADNEQFF
TGTGCCAGCAGCGCCGACAATGAGCAGTTCTTC
>TRBV4-1|TRBJ2-5|TRBD2|-
CASSHPGGGGQTQYF
TGCGCCAGCAGCCATCCAGGCGGGGGTGGACAGACCCAGTACTTC
>TRBV29-1|TRBJ2-7|TRBD1|-
CSLHRVTGGEQYF
TGCAGCCTCCACCGGGTTACAGGGGGCGAGCAGTACTTC
>TRBV27|TRBJ2-5|-|-
CASSLGHGETQYF
TGTGCCAGCAGTCTGGGACACGGAGAGACCCAGTACTTC
>TRBV6-5|TRBJ2-5|-|-
CASSYLGHSETQYF
TGTGCCAGCAGTTACCTAGGACATTCGGAGACCCAGTACTTC
>TRBV5-1|TRBJ1-5|-|-
CASSARGIDSNQPQHF
TGCGCCAGCAGCGCCAGGGGAATCGACAGCAATCAGCCCCAGCATTTT
>TRBV2|TRBJ2-1|-|once
CASVTESANNEQFF
TGTGCCAGCGTGACTGAATCCGCGAACAATGAGCAGTTCTTC
>TRBV5-8|TRBJ2-1|TRBD2|few
CASSLVSGTTPHEQFF
TGTGCCAGCAGCTTGGTTAGCGGGACTACGCCCCATGAGCAGTTCTTC
>TRBV30|TRBJ2-1|TRBD2|once
CAWRPGTTYYNEQFF
TGTGCCTGGAGACCCGGGACTACCTACTACAATGAGCAGTTCTTC
>TRBV27|TRBJ1-1|TRBD1|-
CASITGGAGNTEAFF
TGTGCCAGCATCACAGGGGGCGCAGGGAACACTGAAGCTTTCTTT
>TRBV7-2|TRBJ1-5|TRBD1|-
CASSPGQGVHQPQHF
TGTGCCAGCAGCCCGGGACAGGGGGTTCATCAGCCCCAGCATTTT
>TRBV11-2|TRBJ1-5|TRBD1|-
CASSFGQANQPQHF
TGTGCCAGCAGCTTCGGACAGGCGAATCAGCCCCAGCATTTT
>TRBV4-1|TRBJ2-6|TRBD2|-
CASSPLAGGVSGANVLTF
TGCGCCAGCAGCCCGCTCGCGGGAGGTGTCTCTGGGGCCAACGTCCTGACTTTC
>TRBV6-1|TRBJ1-1|-|few
CASSSQLVNTEAFF
TGTGCCAGCAGCTCCCAACTGGTGAACACTGAAGCTTTCTTT
>TRBV2|TRBJ2-3|TRBD2|-
CASSGTSGRLSTDTQYF
TGTGCCAGCAGCGGGACTAGCGGGAGGCTTAGCACAGATACGCAGTATTTT
>TRBV2|TRBJ1-4|-|-
CASRVDRATNEKLFF
TGTGCCAGCAGGGTGGACAGAGCAACTAATGAAAAACTGTTTTTT
>TRBV7-2|TRBJ2-3|-|-
CASSRDTLTDTQYF
TGTGCCAGCAGCCGGGACACGCTCACAGATACGCAGTATTTT
>TRBV28|TRBJ2-1|-|-
CASSSVPREQFF
TGTGCCAGCAGTTCCGTCCCTCGGGAGCAGTTCTTC
>TRBV9|TRBJ2-7|-|-
CASSARSPPGLHEQYF
TGTGCCAGCAGCGCCAGAAGCCCCCCGGGACTCCACGAGCAGTACTTC
>TRBV27|TRBJ2-5|TRBD2|-
CASRQSGRAMWETQYF
TGTGCCAGCAGGCAAAGCGGGAGGGCGATGTGGGAGACCCAGTACTTC
>TRBV7-9|TRBJ2-7|-|-
CASSLTGGAHEQYF
TGTGCCAGCAGCTTAACTGGCGGGGCCCACGAGCAGTACTTC
>TRBV5-1|TRBJ1-1|TRBD1|-
CASSLMAGGLNTEAFF
TGCGCCAGCAGCTTGATGGCAGGGGGCCTGAACACTGAAGCTTTCTTT
>TRBV9|TRBJ2-1|TRBD1|-
CASSVGSGTGWGNEQFF
TGTGCCAGCAGCGTAGGGTCCGGGACAGGGTGGGGCAATGAGCAGTTCTTC
>TRBV27|TRBJ2-2|-|-
CASSLFTSYTGELFF
TGTGCCAGCAGTTTATTCACTAGTTACACCGGGGAGCTGTTTTTT
>TRBV10-3|TRBJ2-3|-|-
CAISEYGVTDTQYF
TGTGCCATCAGTGAGTACGGGGTTACAGATACGCAGTATTTT
>TRBV5-6|TRBJ2-2|-|-
CASSSPISESNTGELFF
TGTGCCAGCAGCTCACCAATTAGCGAATCGAACACCGGGGAGCTGTTTTTT
>TRBV10-3|TRBJ1-2|-|once
CAISESRQGKTNYGYTF
TGTGCCATCAGTGAGTCGCGGCAGGGGAAAACTAACTATGGCTACACCTTC
>TRBV5-1|TRBJ2-7|TRBD1|-
CASNLLPGQGGNSYEQYF
TGCGCCAGCAACCTCCTCCCCGGACAGGGGGGAAATAGTTACGAGCAGTACTTC
>TRBV11-3|TRBJ2-7|TRBD1|-
CASRSDRETFGEQYF
TGTGCCAGCAGGTCTGACAGGGAGACTTTTGGTGAGCAGTACTTC
>TRBV11-3|TRBJ2-1|TRBD2|-
CASSPVYGRNEQFF
TGTGCCAGCAGCCCGGTCTACGGGAGGAATGAGCAGTTCTTC
>TRBV6-5|TRBJ1-1|-|-
CASTRTAGTEAFF
TGTGCCAGCACTCGGACAGCAGGCACTGAAGCTTTCTTT
>TRBV18|TRBJ1-2|-|-
CASSPPASGPYGYTF
TGTGCCAGCTCACCACCAGCCTCCGGTCCCTATGGCTACACCTTC
>TRBV6-5|TRBJ1-6|-|-
CASSFQPGLDSPLHF
TGTGCCAGCAGTTTTCAACCAGGGCTGGATTCACCCCTCCACTTT
>TRBV7-8|TRBJ2-3|TRBD1|-
CASSLKARGQGSDTQYF
TGTGCCAGCAGCTTAAAAGCTAGGGGACAGGGCTCAGATACGCAGTATTTT
>TRBV29-1|TRBJ2-6|-|-
CSVSTGANVLTF
TGCAGCGTTTCAACTGGGGCCAACGTCCTGACTTTC
>TRBV5-6|TRBJ2-3|TRBD2|few
CASSSGGLAGWWGTDTQYF
TGTGCCAGCAGCTCGGGCGGACTAGCGGGGTGGTGGGGCACAGATACGCAGTATTTT